Listed below are T cell receptor beta chains from one sample, sequenced in a study of T cell responses to AZD1222 COVID-19 vaccine. Clones were sequenced by immunoSEQ multiplex PCR, and TCRdb holds only the in-frame ones, with some missing. Of about 130,000 clones listed, approximately 89% are singletons. Sequenced material: peripheral blood, taken on day 0 of AZD1222 vaccination. These receptors were taken from an adult in good health. The CDR3 runs from the conserved cysteine through the conserved F or W. The D gene is left open where the match is weak. Expanded clones are given a class, and other clones once, few, many or no size at all.

15	.	.	TRBJ1-1	TRBV2	TGTGCCAGCAGGCCTGAACAGGGTTGGGGCACTGAAGCTTTCTTT	CASRPEQGWGTEAFF
11	.	.	TRBJ2-5	TRBV7-2	TGTGCCAGCAGCTTATCCGAGACCCAGTACTTC	CASSLSETQYF
13	.	TRBD2	TRBJ2-5	TRBV29-1	TGCAGCGTTGGACTAGCGGGGAGAGAGACCCAGTACTTC	CSVGLAGRETQYF
15	.	.	TRBJ2-2	TRBV5-1	TGCGCCAGCAATCCGGAGGGGCATTACACCGGGGAGCTGTTTTTT	CASNPEGHYTGELFF
17	.	TRBD2	TRBJ2-7	TRBV27	TGTGCCAGCAGTCCAAGGGTTAGCGGGAGGGATACCTACGAGCAGTACTTC	CASSPRVSGRDTYEQYF
15	.	.	TRBJ1-1	TRBV5-1	TGCGCCAGCAGCTTGGGACAGTTAACGAACACTGAAGCTTTCTTT	CASSLGQLTNTEAFF
15	.	.	TRBJ1-5	TRBV9	TGTGCCAGCAGCCTTGGACAGTATAGCAATCAGCCCCAGCATTTT	CASSLGQYSNQPQHF
14	once	.	TRBJ2-7	TRBV3-1/TRBV3-2	TGTGCCAGCAGCCACCGGGGGATGACCTACGAGCAGTACTTC	CASSHRGMTYEQYF
12	.	.	TRBJ2-7	TRBV5-4	TGTGCCAGCAGCTTGAACCAGGGGGAGCAGTACTTC	CASSLNQGEQYF
15	.	.	TRBJ2-1	TRBV6-5	TGTGCCAGCAGGATTAGCGGAGCGACCTACAATGAGCAGTTCTTC	CASRISGATYNEQFF
18	.	.	TRBJ2-5	TRBV21-1	TGTGCCAGCAGCAAAGCGGATAGGACTAGCGGGGGTCAAGAGACCCAGTACTTC	CASSKADRTSGGQETQYF
13	.	.	TRBJ1-3	TRBV30	TGTGCCTGGAACGGTAAAGCGGGAAACACCATATATTTT	CAWNGKAGNTIYF
13	.	.	TRBJ1-2	TRBV30	TGTGCCTGGATACCGGGACGGGACTATGGCTACACCTTC	CAWIPGRDYGYTF
17	once	.	TRBJ1-1	TRBV18	TGTGCCAGCTCACCACGGGTGGGCAGCGCTTCGAACACTGAAGCTTTCTTT	CASSPRVGSASNTEAFF
15	once	TRBD1	TRBJ1-6	TRBV30	TGTGCCTGGAGGTCCGGGACAGGGGGTTTGCCACCCCTCCACTTT	CAWRSGTGGLPPLHF
13	.	TRBD1	TRBJ1-2	TRBV3-1/TRBV3-2	TGTGCCAGCAGCCGGGGACAGGTCTATGGCTACACCTTC	CASSRGQVYGYTF
14	.	.	TRBJ2-7	TRBV3-1/TRBV3-2	TGTGCCAGCAGCCAAAAGCCTATCTCCTACGAGCAGTACTTC	CASSQKPISYEQYF
13	.	.	TRBJ1-1	TRBV12-3/TRBV12-4	TGTGCCAGCAGATCCACAGGGAACACTGAAGCTTTCTTT	CASRSTGNTEAFF
12	.	.	TRBJ2-5	TRBV28	TGTGCCGTCGGAGAGTACCAAGAGACCCAGTACTTC	CAVGEYQETQYF
15	.	.	TRBJ1-1	TRBV3-1/TRBV3-2	TGTGCCAGCAGCCAAGTTAGGGGGGGGAACACTGAAGCTTTCTTT	CASSQVRGGNTEAFF
15	.	TRBD1	TRBJ2-7	TRBV9	TGTGCCAGCAGCGTTAGTGACAGGGGCTCCTACGAGCAGTACTTC	CASSVSDRGSYEQYF
13	.	.	TRBJ2-7	TRBV3-1/TRBV3-2	TGTGCCAGCAGCCAAAACGGGGGTAGGGAGCAGTACTTC	CASSQNGGREQYF
14	.	.	TRBJ1-5	TRBV5-1	TGCGCCAGCAGCTTGGATGGGGGCAATCAGCCCCAGCATTTT	CASSLDGGNQPQHF
14	.	TRBD1	TRBJ1-1	TRBV5-1	TGCGCCAGCAGCTTGGAAGCAGGGGGCACTGAAGCTTTCTTT	CASSLEAGGTEAFF
20	.	TRBD2	TRBJ2-7	TRBV28	TGTGCCAGCAGTTTATATTGGACTAGCGGGAGGGCCCCTACGCCCCACGAGCAGTACTTC	CASSLYWTSGRAPTPHEQYF
14	.	.	TRBJ2-3	TRBV29-1	TGCAGCGTTGAAATCTCGACAGGCACAGATACGCAGTATTTT	CSVEISTGTDTQYF
15	.	TRBD1	TRBJ2-2	TRBV19	TGTGCCAGTAGGGACAGGGGGCCGAGCACCGGGGAGCTGTTTTTT	CASRDRGPSTGELFF
15	.	TRBD1	TRBJ2-4	TRBV30	TGTGCCTGGAGTACGGGGACAGGGGGCGGAAACATTCAGTACTTC	CAWSTGTGGGNIQYF
14	.	.	TRBJ2-7	TRBV9	TGTGCCAGCAGCGCAGGCGGTAGCTCCTACGAGCAGTACTTC	CASSAGGSSYEQYF
16	.	TRBD2	TRBJ2-2	TRBV9	TGTGCCAGCAGCGACGCTAGCGGGGGGAACACCGGGGAGCTGTTTTTT	CASSDASGGNTGELFF
15	.	TRBD1	TRBJ2-7	TRBV6-5	TGTGCCAGCAGCTGGGGACAGGGCTTAACCTACGAGCAGTACTTC	CASSWGQGLTYEQYF
11	.	.	TRBJ2-1	TRBV6-5	TGTGCCAGCAGTTACGCCCAATCGCAGTTCTTC	CASSYAQSQFF
17	.	TRBD2	TRBJ2-2	TRBV7-8	TGTGCCAGCAGCTTACCCTTAGCGGGAGGCCCCACCGGGGAGCTGTTTTTT	CASSLPLAGGPTGELFF
18	.	.	TRBJ2-7	TRBV21-1	TGTGCCAGCACCGGAACACTAGCGGGCCGCGACCCCTCCTACGAGCAGTACTTC	CASTGTLAGRDPSYEQYF
12	.	.	TRBJ2-2	TRBV6-2/TRBV6-3	TGTGCCAGCAGTTACCACACCGGGGAGCTGTTTTTT	CASSYHTGELFF
16	.	TRBD2	TRBJ2-3	TRBV24-1	TGTGCCACCAGTGATTTAGGGCGGGAGGGTACAGATACGCAGTATTTT	CATSDLGREGTDTQYF
15	.	TRBD2	TRBJ2-1	TRBV14	TGTGCCAGCAGCCAGTGGAGCGGGAGCTTCAATGAGCAGTTCTTC	CASSQWSGSFNEQFF
16	.	.	TRBJ2-7	TRBV10-3	TGTGCCATCAGCGGGAGGACAGGGATCACCAGGCGCGAGCAGTACTTC	CAISGRTGITRREQYF
16	.	.	TRBJ1-1	TRBV28	TGTGCCAGCAGTTTCTGGGGGGTAACTGAGAACACTGAAGCTTTCTTT	CASSFWGVTENTEAFF
15	few	.	TRBJ1-5	TRBV7-9	TGTGCCAGCAGCCCGAAGGCTGGGGAGGGTCAGCCCCAGCATTTT	CASSPKAGEGQPQHF
16	.	TRBD2	TRBJ2-7	TRBV5-6	TGTGCCAGCAGCGAAGGACTAGCGGGGGCCTCCTACGAGCAGTACTTC	CASSEGLAGASYEQYF
15	.	.	TRBJ2-7	TRBV11-2	TGTGCCAGCAGCTTGATCCGGGATTACAACTACGAGCAGTACTTC	CASSLIRDYNYEQYF
15	.	.	TRBJ2-7	TRBV11-1	TGTGCCAGCAGCCCCATGGCTAGCCGAACCTACGAGCAGTACTTC	CASSPMASRTYEQYF
15	.	TRBD1	TRBJ2-7	TRBV27	TGTGCCACCGCCCCGGCTTTGAGGGGGCAGGTTGAGCAGTACTTC	CATAPALRGQVEQYF
14	.	.	TRBJ1-1	TRBV7-8	TGTGCCAGCAGCCTTCTCAGGATGAACACTGAAGCTTTCTTT	CASSLLRMNTEAFF
12	once	.	TRBJ1-1	TRBV2	TGTGCCAGCGGAGACTGGAACACTGAAGCTTTCTTT	CASGDWNTEAFF
12	few	.	TRBJ2-7	TRBV5-6	TGTGCCAGCAGCTATTCCCGCTACGAGCAGTACTTC	CASSYSRYEQYF
17	.	TRBD2	TRBJ2-5	TRBV13	TGTGCCAGCAGCTCCTACTCTCAGCGGGGGGACCAAGAGACCCAGTACTTC	CASSSYSQRGDQETQYF
16	.	.	TRBJ2-1	TRBV4-2	TGTGCCAGCAGCCAAGATCAGAGGGACACCTACAATGAGCAGTTCTTC	CASSQDQRDTYNEQFF
14	.	.	TRBJ2-2	TRBV19	TGTGCCAGTAGTTGGGGGGGCCTGACCGGGGAGCTGTTTTTT	CASSWGGLTGELFF
12	.	.	TRBJ1-3	TRBV28	TGTGCCGCCGGCAGGGATGGAAACACCATATATTTT	CAAGRDGNTIYF
14	.	.	TRBJ1-5	TRBV5-1	TGCGCCAGCAGGGCCTCCTACAGGGAACCTATATCGCATTTT	CASRASYREPISHF